The sequence of this T cell receptor beta chain was determined in a study of blood T cell repertoires in COVID-19. Losses at the gene ends were 5 bases for V and 0 bases for J; bases not matched to a gene: 9. The CDR3 loop spans 16 amino acids. CDR1 is SGHRS and CDR2 is YFSETQ in the germline V gene. Produced via immunoSEQ multiplex PCR; TCRdb's table is partial and in-frame only. The table has roughly 380,000 clones, about 87% seen once; the top ten hold 1.3%. Participants, about 18 to 89 years old, spanned 25 or so US areas. Sequenced sample: PBMCs or T cells enriched from blood (not recorded which). The TCR originated in a man aged 25-45 years who had recovered from COVID-19. The chain has TRBV5-1 and TRBJ1-1, with 8 bases matching TRBD1. The CDR3 here is CASSTTGQGLNTEAFF. The CDR3 nucleotides read TGCGCCAGCAGTACCACAGGACAGGGCCTGAACACTGAAGCTTTCTTT.